This T cell receptor (beta chain) emerged from a study of metastatic and nonmetastatic thyroid tumors. On the study more broadly: Peripheral blood and tumor or nodule samples from malignant and benign thyroid patients were compared.

This CDR3 has 14 amino acids. CDR1 and CDR2 from the germline V gene are DFQATT and SNEGSKA (reference sequence). With 1 base removed from V and 6 bases from J, the gap between germline ends came to 16 bases. No patient had received any treatment before thyroid surgery. This clone was counted a single time. The antigen remains undetermined. Under the authors' procedure: Researchers built a distant-metastasis classifier for papillary thyroid cancer that drew on CDR3 differences across clinicopathological groups. TCRdb reprocessed the PCR reads via MiXCR. The V and J calls shown here were made by TCRdb, not taken from the authors' results. The data hold roughly 75,000 clones, with under 15% observed a single time. The study's findings and limits: TCR beta diversity was reportedly significantly higher in malignant thyroid tumors than benign nodules, in blood and tumor.

The sequence came from a female donor with papillary thyroid cancer or a benign thyroid nodule (not recorded which). Some clones in this sample may be carry-over from other donors' samples. The chain links TRBV20-1 to TRBJ2-7, with a possible D match to TRBD1 (6 bases). The sample was tumor tissue. The CDR3 nucleotides are TGCAGTGCTAGAGTGGACCAGGGGATAGGCGAGCAGTACTTC. It specifies CSARVDQGIGEQYF.